Below are 13 T cell receptor beta chains sequenced from a single sample in a study of blood T cell repertoires in COVID-19. TCRdb's copy holds only in-frame clones and misses some; the assay was immunoSEQ multiplex PCR. The sample contains some 250,000 clones, 75% to 90% of which appear only once. The sample comprised peripheral blood. The receptors were sampled from a young woman who had recovered from COVID-19.

The V and J genes are TRBV11-2 and TRBJ2-1; unclear D gene. The CDR3 runs 11 residues. CDR1 and CDR2 from the germline V gene are SGHAT and FQNNGV. V was pared by 2 bases and J by 7 bases, with 3 bases between. The CDR3 loop reads CASSLLNEQFF. The CDR3 region has the DNA TGTGCCAGCAGCTTACTTAATGAGCAGTTCTTC.

Worth noting for this clone: At one of its ends the junction is not consistent with the germline gene, which may arise from a read error. The same CDR3 arises from other DNA sequences in this sample as well. The chain couples TRBV4-1 to TRBJ1-1; 9 bases are a match to TRBD1. The CDR3 consists of 16 residues. CDR1 and CDR2 from the germline V gene are MGHRA and YSYEKL. CDR3 nucleotide sequence: TGTGCCAGCAGCCAACGGACAGGGGAATTGGCCACTGAAGCTTTCTTT. As protein: CASSQRTGELATEAFF.

This clone turned up a few times. The chain has TRBV6-6 and TRBJ2-5; D gene uncertain. The CDR3 runs to 12 residues. Between the trimmed V and J ends, which lost 2 bases and 5 bases, there was a span of 6 bases. CDR1 and CDR2 from the germline V gene are MNHNY and SVGAGI (reference sequence). Written as DNA, the CDR3 is TGTGCCAGCAGTTACGAGGTGGAGACCCAGTACTTC. This translates into CASSYEVETQYF.

This sequence joins TRBV6-5 and TRBJ1-1; 7 bases are shared with TRBD1. Germline V gene sequence: CDR1 MNHEY, CDR2 SVGAGI. The junction had 3 bases not matched to a gene; V was cut back by 2 bases and J by 0 bases. The CDR3 totals 15 residues. The DNA of the CDR3 is TGTGCCAGCAGTTACGGGACAGTTCTGAACACTGAAGCTTTCTTT. Residues: CASSYGTVLNTEAFF.

The rearrangement uses TRBV6-5 and TRBJ2-7, with 7 nucleotides matching TRBD2. J lost 3 bases, V lost 6 bases, and 5 bases had no gene match. Germline values: CDR1 MNHEY, CDR2 SVGAGI. The CDR3 is 13 residues long. CDR3 bases: TGTGCCAGCAGGCGGGGGTTGGACTACGAGCAGTACTTC. As protein: CASRRGLDYEQYF.

Only a few counts were recorded for this clone. This rearrangement joins TRBV3-1 (or the pseudogene TRBV3-2) to TRBJ2-5; D may be TRBD1 (6 bases). The CDR3 has 14 amino acids. Germline lookup yields CDR1 LGHDT and CDR2 YNNKEL (reference sequence). V was trimmed by 6 bases and J by 9 bases, leaving 20 bases between them. CDR3 amino acids: CASSTNHRGSAQYF. The CDR3 bases are TGTGCCAGCAGTACCAACCATAGGGGGTCGGCCCAGTACTTC.

This clone came up many times. J is TRBJ1-1 and V is TRBV4-1, with D unresolved. Germline values: CDR1 MGHRA, CDR2 YSYEKL. Trimming removed 4 bases from V and 3 bases from J, with 18 bases in between. CDR3 length: 16 residues. The CDR3 DNA reads TGCGCCAGCAGCCGAGAGAGGGCCGTTTTGGACACTGAAGCTTTCTTT. It specifies CASSRERAVLDTEAFF.

This chain links TRBV9 with TRBJ1-1; D gene uncertain. Trimming removed 1 base from V and 0 bases from J, with 10 bases in between. The CDR3 extends over 15 amino acids. Per germline, CDR1 SGDLS and CDR2 YYNGEE. CDR3 sequence (DNA): TGTGCCAGCAGCGTAAGTGGTAACATGAACACTGAAGCTTTCTTT. Translating it yields CASSVSGNMNTEAFF. Supplemented by reference TRBV9 and TRBJ1-1, the full variable domain reads DSGVTQTPKHLITATGQRVTLRCSPRSGDLSVYWYQQSLDQGLQFLIQYYNGEERAKGNILERFSAQQFPDLHSELNLSSLELGDSALYFCASSVSGNMNTEAFFGQGTRLTVV.

This clone was observed a few times. The chain is built from TRBV5-4 and TRBJ1-1; tentatively, D is TRBD1 (5 bases). This CDR3 is built from 14 residues. CDR1 SGHNT and CDR2 YYREEE come from the germline V gene (reference sequence). V shed 0 bases and J shed 4 bases, with 10 bases lying between them. This CDR3 is CASSLGREGTEAFF. CDR3 bases: TGTGCCAGCAGCTTGGGCAGGGAGGGCACTGAAGCTTTCTTT.

This clone was observed a single time. The chain links TRBV6-5 to TRBJ2-5, with 9 bases that match TRBD1. The germline V gene has CDR1 MNHEY and CDR2 SVGAGI. The CDR3 sequence is 16 residues long. V lost 0 bases and J lost 7; bases outside the gene matches: 9. The CDR3 nucleotides are TGTGCCAGCAGTTACTCCTCACAGGGGGCTGAAGGGACCCAGTACTTC. Its translation is CASSYSSQGAEGTQYF.

The gene calls are TRBV7-2 and TRBJ2-7, with D possibly TRBD1 on 6 matching bases. Trimming took 4 bases from V and 2 from J, leaving 15 bases between them. From germline, CDR1 is SGHTA and CDR2 FQGNSA. The CDR3 is 15 residues long. Here the CDR3 DNA reads TGTGCCAGCAGCTCCGCTAGGGGGTCCCCCTACGAGCAGTACTTC. This sequence encodes CASSSARGSPYEQYF.

On this clone itself: At one end, the junction sequence differs from germline, possibly due to a read error. The chain uses TRBV6-6 and TRBJ2-7; TRBD2 agrees at 12 bases. The CDR3 spans 16 residues. Germline V CDR1 and CDR2: MNHNY, SVGAGI (reference sequence). CDR3 bases: TGTGCCAGCAGTTACGCCCCTAGCGGGGGGGCCTATGAGCAGTACTTC. Protein product: CASSYAPSGGAYEQYF.

The J gene is TRBJ1-6, the V gene TRBV2; 9 nucleotides match TRBD1. J lost 7 bases, V lost 10 bases, and 8 bases had no gene match. CDR3 length: 14 residues. Germline CDR1 reads SNHLY; CDR2 reads FYNNEI. The CDR3, as DNA: TGTGCCATCAATACGGGACAGGGAAATTCACCCCTCCACTTT. Protein sequence: CAINTGQGNSPLHF.